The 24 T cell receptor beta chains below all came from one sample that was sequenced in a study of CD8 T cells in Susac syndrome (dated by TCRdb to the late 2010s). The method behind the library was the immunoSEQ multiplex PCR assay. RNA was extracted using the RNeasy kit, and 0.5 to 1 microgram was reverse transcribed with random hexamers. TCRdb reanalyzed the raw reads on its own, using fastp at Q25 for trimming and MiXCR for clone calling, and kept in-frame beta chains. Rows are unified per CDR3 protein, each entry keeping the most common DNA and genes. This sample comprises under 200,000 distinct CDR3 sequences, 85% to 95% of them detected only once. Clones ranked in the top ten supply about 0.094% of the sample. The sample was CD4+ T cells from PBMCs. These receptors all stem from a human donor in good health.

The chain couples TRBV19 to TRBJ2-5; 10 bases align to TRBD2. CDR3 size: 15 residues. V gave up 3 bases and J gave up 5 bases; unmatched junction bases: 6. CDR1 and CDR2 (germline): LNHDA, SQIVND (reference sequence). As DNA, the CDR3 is TGTGCCAGTAGTATGGCCGTGACTAGCGGGGAGACCCAGTACTTC. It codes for CASSMAVTSGETQYF.

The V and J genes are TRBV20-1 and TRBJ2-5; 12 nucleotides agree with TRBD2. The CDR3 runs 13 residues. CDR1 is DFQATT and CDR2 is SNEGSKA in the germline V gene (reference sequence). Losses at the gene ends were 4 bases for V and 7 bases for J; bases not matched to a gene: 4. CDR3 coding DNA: TGCAGTGCTACCCCGGGACTAGCGGGGACCCAGTACTTC. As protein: CSATPGLAGTQYF.

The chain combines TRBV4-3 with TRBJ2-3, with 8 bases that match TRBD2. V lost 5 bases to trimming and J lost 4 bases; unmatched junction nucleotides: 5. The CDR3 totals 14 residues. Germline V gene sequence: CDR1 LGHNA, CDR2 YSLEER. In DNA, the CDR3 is TGCGCCAGCAGCGCGGGCGGGGGGTCAGATACGCAGTATTTT. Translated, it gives CASSAGGGSDTQYF.

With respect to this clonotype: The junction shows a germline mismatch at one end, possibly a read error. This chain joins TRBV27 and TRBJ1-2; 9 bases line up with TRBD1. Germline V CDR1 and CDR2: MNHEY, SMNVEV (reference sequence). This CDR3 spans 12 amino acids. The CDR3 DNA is TGTGCCAGCAGTACCACGGGACAGGGCTCCACCTTC. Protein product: CASSTTGQGSTF.

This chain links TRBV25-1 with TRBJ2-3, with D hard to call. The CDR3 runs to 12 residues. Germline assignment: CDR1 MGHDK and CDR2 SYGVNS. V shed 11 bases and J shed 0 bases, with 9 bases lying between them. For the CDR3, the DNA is TGTGCCTCCGAAGGGAGCACAGATACGCAGTATTTT. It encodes CASEGSTDTQYF. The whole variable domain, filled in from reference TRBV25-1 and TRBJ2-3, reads EADIYQTPRYLVIGTGKKITLECSQTMGHDKMYWYQQDPGMELHLIHYSYGVNSTEKGDLSSESTVSRIRTEHFPLTLESARPSHTSQYLCASEGSTDTQYFGPGTRLTVL.

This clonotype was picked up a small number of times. The CDR3 nucleotides read TGCAGCGTTTCGCTACAGGGGGGTAAGCAGTACGTC. Translation: CSVSLQGGKQYV. The chain combines TRBV29-1 with TRBJ2-7; 8 bases line up with TRBD1. Trimming took 5 bases from V and 8 from J; bases not matched to a gene: 8. The CDR3 totals 12 residues. CDR1 and CDR2 (germline): SQVTM, ANQGSEA.

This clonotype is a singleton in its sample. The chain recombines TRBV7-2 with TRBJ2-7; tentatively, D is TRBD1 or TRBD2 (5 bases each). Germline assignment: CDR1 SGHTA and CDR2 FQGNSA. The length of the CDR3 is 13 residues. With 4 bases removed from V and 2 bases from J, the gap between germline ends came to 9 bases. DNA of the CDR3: TGTGCCAGCAGCTCCCCGGGACCCTACGAGCAGTACGTC. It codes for CASSSPGPYEQYV.

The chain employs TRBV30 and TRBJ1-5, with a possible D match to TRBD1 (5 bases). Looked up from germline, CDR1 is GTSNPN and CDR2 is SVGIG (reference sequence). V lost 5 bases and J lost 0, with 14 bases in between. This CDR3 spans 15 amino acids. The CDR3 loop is CAWSGAGDSNQPQHF. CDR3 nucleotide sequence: TGTGCCTGGTCGGGAGCGGGGGATAGCAATCAGCCCCAGCATTTT.

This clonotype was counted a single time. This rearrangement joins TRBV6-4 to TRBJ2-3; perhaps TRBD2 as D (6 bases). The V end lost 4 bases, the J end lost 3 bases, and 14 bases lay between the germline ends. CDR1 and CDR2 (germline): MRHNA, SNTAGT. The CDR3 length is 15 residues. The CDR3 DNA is TGTGCCAGCAGTGCGACTAGGGGAGAGACAGATACGCAGTATTTT. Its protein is CASSATRGETDTQYF.

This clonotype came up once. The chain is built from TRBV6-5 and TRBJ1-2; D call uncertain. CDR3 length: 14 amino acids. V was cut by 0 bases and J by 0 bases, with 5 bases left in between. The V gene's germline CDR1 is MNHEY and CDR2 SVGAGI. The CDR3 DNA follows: TGTGCCAGCAGTTACTCCCAGCCTAACTATGGCTACACCTTC. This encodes CASSYSQPNYGYTF.

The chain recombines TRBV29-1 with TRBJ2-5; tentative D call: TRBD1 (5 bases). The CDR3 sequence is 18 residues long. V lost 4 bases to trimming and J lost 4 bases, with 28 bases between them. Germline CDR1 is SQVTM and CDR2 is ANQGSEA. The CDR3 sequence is CSVVGNLRRWGFGETQYF. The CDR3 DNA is TGCAGCGTTGTTGGTAACTTAAGGCGTTGGGGCTTTGGAGAGACCCAGTACTTC.

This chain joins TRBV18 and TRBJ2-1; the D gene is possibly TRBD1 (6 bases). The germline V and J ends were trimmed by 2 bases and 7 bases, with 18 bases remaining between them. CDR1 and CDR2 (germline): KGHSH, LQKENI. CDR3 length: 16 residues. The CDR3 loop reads CASSPVGAGVPNEQFF. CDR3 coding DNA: TGTGCCAGCTCACCAGTTGGGGCAGGGGTTCCAAATGAGCAGTTCTTC. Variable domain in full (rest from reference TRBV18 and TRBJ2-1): NAGVMQNPRHLVRRRGQEARLRCSPMKGHSHVYWYRQLPEEGLKFMVYLQKENIIDESGMPKERFSAEFPKEGPSILRIQQVVRGDSAAYFCASSPVGAGVPNEQFFGPGTRLTVL.

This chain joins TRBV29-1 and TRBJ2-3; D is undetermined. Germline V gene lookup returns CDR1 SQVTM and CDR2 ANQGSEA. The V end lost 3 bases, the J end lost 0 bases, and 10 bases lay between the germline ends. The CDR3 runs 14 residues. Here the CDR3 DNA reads TGCAGCGTTGACCTAAGGATGAGCACAGATACGCAGTATTTT. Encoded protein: CSVDLRMSTDTQYF.

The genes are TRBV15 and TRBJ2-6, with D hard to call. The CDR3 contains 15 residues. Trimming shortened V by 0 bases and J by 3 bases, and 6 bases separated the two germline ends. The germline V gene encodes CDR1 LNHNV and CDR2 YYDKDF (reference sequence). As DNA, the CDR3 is TGTGCCACCAGCAGAGATGTCTTTGGGGCCAACGTCCTGACTTTC. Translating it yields CATSRDVFGANVLTF.

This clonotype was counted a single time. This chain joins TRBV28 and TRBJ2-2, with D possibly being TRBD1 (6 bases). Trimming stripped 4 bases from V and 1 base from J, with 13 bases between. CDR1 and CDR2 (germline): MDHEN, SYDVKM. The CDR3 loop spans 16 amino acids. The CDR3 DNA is TGTGCCAGCAGTTCCTGGACAGATCTGAACACCGGGGAGCTGTTTTTT. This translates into CASSSWTDLNTGELFF.

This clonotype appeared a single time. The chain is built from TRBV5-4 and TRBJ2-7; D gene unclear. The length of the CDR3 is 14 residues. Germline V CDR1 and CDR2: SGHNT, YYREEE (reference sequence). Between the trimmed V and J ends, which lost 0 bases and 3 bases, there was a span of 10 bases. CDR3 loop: CASSLDGPIYEQYV. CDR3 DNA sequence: TGTGCCAGCAGCTTGGACGGACCGATCTACGAGCAGTACGTC.

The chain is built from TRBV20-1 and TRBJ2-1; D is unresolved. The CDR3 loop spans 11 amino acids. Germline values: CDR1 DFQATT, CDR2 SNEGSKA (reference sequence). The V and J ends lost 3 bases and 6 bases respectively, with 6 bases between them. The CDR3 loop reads CSASRRNEQFF. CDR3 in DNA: TGCAGTGCTAGTAGGCGCAATGAGCAGTTCTTC.

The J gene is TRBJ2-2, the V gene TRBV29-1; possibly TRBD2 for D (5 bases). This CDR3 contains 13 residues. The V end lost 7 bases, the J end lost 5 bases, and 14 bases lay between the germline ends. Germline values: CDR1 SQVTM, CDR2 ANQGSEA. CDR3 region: CSAQEAGTGELFF. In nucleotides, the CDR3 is TGCAGCGCCCAGGAGGCCGGGACCGGGGAGCTGTTTTTT.

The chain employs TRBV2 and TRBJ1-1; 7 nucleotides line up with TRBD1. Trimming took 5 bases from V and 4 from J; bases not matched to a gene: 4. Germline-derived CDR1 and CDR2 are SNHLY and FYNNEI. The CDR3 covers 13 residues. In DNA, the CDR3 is TGTGCCAGCAGTCAAGACAGGGCCACTGAAGCTTTCTTT. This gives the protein CASSQDRATEAFF.

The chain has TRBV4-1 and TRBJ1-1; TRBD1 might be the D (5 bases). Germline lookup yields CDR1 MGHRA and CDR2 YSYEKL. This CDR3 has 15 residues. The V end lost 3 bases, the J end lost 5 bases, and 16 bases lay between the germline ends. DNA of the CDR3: TGCGCCAGCAGCCAGCCAGACCAGGGATATACTGAAGCTTTCTTT. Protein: CASSQPDQGYTEAFF.

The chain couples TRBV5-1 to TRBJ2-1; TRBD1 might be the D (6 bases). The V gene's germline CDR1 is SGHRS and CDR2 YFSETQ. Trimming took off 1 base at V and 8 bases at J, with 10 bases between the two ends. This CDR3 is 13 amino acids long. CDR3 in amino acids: CASSLTGHDEQFF. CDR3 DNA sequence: TGCGCCAGCAGCTTGACAGGGCACGATGAGCAGTTCTTC.

CDR3 nucleotides: TGTGCCAGCAGCGTTGGTGGGTCGACCTACAATGAGCAGTTCTTC. It is translated as CASSVGGSTYNEQFF. The chain couples TRBV9 to TRBJ2-1; D is uncertain. The ends were cut back, 2 bases at V and 2 bases at J, with 11 bases in the middle. Germline CDR1 reads SGDLS; CDR2 reads YYNGEE. There are 15 residues in the CDR3.

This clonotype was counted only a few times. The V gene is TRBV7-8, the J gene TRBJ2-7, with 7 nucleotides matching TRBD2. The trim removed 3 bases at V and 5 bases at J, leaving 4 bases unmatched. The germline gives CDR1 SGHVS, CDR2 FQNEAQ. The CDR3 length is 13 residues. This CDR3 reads CASSFAGEDEQYV. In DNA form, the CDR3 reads TGTGCCAGCAGCTTTGCGGGGGAGGACGAGCAGTACGTC.

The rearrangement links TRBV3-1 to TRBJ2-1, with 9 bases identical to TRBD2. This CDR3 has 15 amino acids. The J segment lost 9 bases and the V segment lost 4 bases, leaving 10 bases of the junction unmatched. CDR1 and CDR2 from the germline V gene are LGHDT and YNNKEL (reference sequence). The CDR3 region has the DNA TGTGCCAGCAGCCTACGGACTAGCGAGGGAAGTGAGCAGTTCTTC. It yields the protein CASSLRTSEGSEQFF.